Only a few counts were recorded for the clone carrying this T cell receptor beta chain. In the source study's methods: Amplification with reference gene primers provided the estimates of nucleated cell counts. TCRdb's copy holds only in-frame clones and misses some; the assay was immunoSEQ multiplex PCR. V and J calls and clone size are given by that table; D and trimming were obtained from the DNA. Among about 250,000 clones listed, around 80% were seen once. These data originate in a study of blood T cell repertoires in COVID-19. Study-wide background: The analysed material was cDNA or gDNA that came from T cells, B-cell-depleted T cells, or PBMCs.

Which cohort a participant joined came from the clinical history participants gave. A COVID-19 case was met by exposed participants within 2 weeks before study entry. Trimming at V came to 6 bases and at J to 1 base, leaving 3 bases not matched to a gene. CDR1 is MNHEY, CDR2 SVGAGI, per germline. This CDR3 is built from 15 residues. This sequence originates from a man between 40 and 49 years old who had been exposed to COVID-19. The chain has TRBV6-5 and TRBJ1-6; 7 nucleotides line up with TRBD1. The specimen was PBMCs or T cells enriched from blood (not recorded which). CDR3 region: CASRETGSYNSPLHF. CDR3 bases: TGTGCCAGCAGGGAGACAGGGTCCTATAATTCACCCCTCCACTTT.